These 26 T cell receptor beta chains originate from one sample sequenced in a study of T cell responses to AZD1222 COVID-19 vaccine (dated by TCRdb to the early 2020s). The method behind the library was the immunoSEQ multiplex PCR assay. The source is immuneACCESS, and TCRdb retained only in-frame sequences with V and J called. Part of the clones is not carried over; for the studies checked, unresolved V genes explain less than half of this, and the remainder is unexplained. Across this sample there are roughly 170,000 clones, with roughly 90% seen only once. The leading ten clones occupy less than 3% of the sample. The time point label, as the study defines it: baseline before first vaccination. Material: peripheral blood, obtained on day 0 of AZD1222 vaccination. The receptor source for this set is an adult in good health.

The rearrangement joins TRBV10-1 to TRBJ2-2, with D possibly matching TRBD1 (6 bases). The V end lost 8 bases, the J end lost 4 bases, and 17 bases lay between the germline ends. Germline CDR1 reads WNHNN; CDR2 reads SYGVQD (reference sequence). This CDR3 region has 15 residues. This CDR3 reads CASSNRVGRTGELFF. CDR3 sequence (DNA): TGCGCCAGCTCTAACAGGGTTGGTCGCACCGGGGAGCTGTTTTTT.

Comment on this clone: The junction and the germline gene differ at one end; a read error may be behind it. This chain uses TRBV19 with TRBJ1-1; D not certain. CDR3 length: 15 amino acids. Germline loops: CDR1 LNHDA, CDR2 SQIVND (reference sequence). DNA of the CDR3: TGTGCCAGTAGTGTACCTCAGGTTCGGAACGCTGAAGCTTTCTTT. Protein: CASSVPQVRNAEAFF.

The rearrangement joins TRBV28 to TRBJ2-7, with TRBD1 matching over 7 bases. CDR3 length: 16 residues. Trimming at V came to 4 bases and at J to 3 bases, leaving 12 bases not matched to a gene. Germline V gene sequence: CDR1 MDHEN, CDR2 SYDVKM. CDR3 DNA sequence: TGTGCCAGCAGTTCCGACAGGGAAGCCGGTTTCTACGAGCAGTACTTC. This translates into CASSSDREAGFYEQYF.

V gene TRBV11-2 combines with J gene TRBJ2-7; perhaps TRBD1 as D (5 bases). The germline V and J ends were trimmed by 5 bases and 1 base, with 15 bases remaining between them. The CDR3 runs to 15 residues. The germline gives CDR1 SGHAT, CDR2 FQNNGV. This CDR3 reads CASSPDRELSYEQYF. Written as DNA, the CDR3 is TGTGCCAGCAGCCCTGACAGAGAATTATCCTACGAGCAGTACTTC. Based on the CDR3 plus reference TRBV11-2 and TRBJ2-7, the full variable domain is EAGVAQSPRYKIIEKRQSVAFWCNPISGHATLYWYQQILGQGPKLLIQFQNNGVVDDSQLPKDRFSAERLKGVDSTLKIQPAKLEDSAVYLCASSPDRELSYEQYFGPGTRLTVT.

The chain joins TRBV30 to TRBJ1-2; 10 bases align to TRBD1. The CDR3 is 13 residues long. V was pared by 2 bases and J by 8 bases, with 5 bases of the junction left unmatched. CDR1 is GTSNPN, CDR2 SVGIG, per germline (reference sequence). The chain's CDR3 is CAWSSGTGVGYTF. The CDR3, as DNA: TGTGCCTGGAGTTCCGGGACAGGGGTAGGCTACACCTTC. Variable domain in full (rest from reference TRBV30 and TRBJ1-2): SQTIHQWPATLVQPVGSPLSLECTVEGTSNPNLYWYRQAAGRGLQLLFYSVGIGQISSEVPQNLSASRPQDRQFILSSKKLLLSDSGFYLCAWSSGTGVGYTFGSGTRLTVV.

The chain carries TRBV5-6 and TRBJ1-1, with D tentatively TRBD1 (5 bases). This CDR3 has 14 residues. The V gene lost 4 bases and the J gene lost 11 bases, with 21 bases spanning the gap. The V gene's germline CDR1 is SGHDT and CDR2 YYEEEE. The CDR3 spells CASSLRDPGRGAFF. CDR3 in DNA: TGTGCCAGCAGCCTAAGGGACCCGGGGCGGGGGGCTTTCTTT.

CDR3 bases: TGTGCCAGCAGCTCCACAACCAGGGGCCATGGCTACACCTTC. It yields the protein CASSSTTRGHGYTF. The chain links TRBV11-2 to TRBJ1-2; a weak D match, TRBD1 (6 bases). CDR1 is SGHAT, CDR2 FQNNGV, per germline. Trimming cost V 4 bases and J 6 bases, with 15 bases left between them. The CDR3 has 14 amino acids.

The V gene is TRBV18, the J gene TRBJ2-7; the D gene could be TRBD1 or TRBD2 (5 bases each). The germline gives CDR1 KGHSH, CDR2 LQKENI. This CDR3 is 15 amino acids long. Trimming removed 3 bases from V and 2 bases from J, with 14 bases in between. Here the CDR3 reads CASSPREIGAYEQYF. CDR3 DNA: TGTGCCAGCTCACCCAGGGAGATTGGGGCCTACGAGCAGTACTTC.

The chain uses TRBV27 and TRBJ1-2; the D gene is possibly TRBD1 (6 bases). CDR1 and CDR2 (germline): MNHEY, SMNVEV (reference sequence). V was pared by 6 bases and J by 5 bases, with 16 bases between. The length of the CDR3 is 14 residues. CDR3 DNA: TGTGCCAGCAGGCCCAATGGGGGGGCGTATGGCTACACCTTC. Translation: CASRPNGGAYGYTF.

The J gene is TRBJ1-3, the V gene TRBV19, with D tentatively TRBD1 (5 bases). This CDR3 has 12 residues. Trimming shortened V by 5 bases and J by 8 bases, and 10 bases separated the two germline ends. Germline lookup yields CDR1 LNHDA and CDR2 SQIVND (reference sequence). Written as DNA, the CDR3 is TGTGCCAGTAGTCCCAGGGTGGACACCATATATTTT. The encoded protein is CASSPRVDTIYF.

Only a few counts were recorded for this clone. This chain uses TRBV6-2 or TRBV6-3 with TRBJ2-1; TRBD2 agrees at 9 bases. V lost 5 bases, J lost 8 bases, and 10 bases stayed unmatched. The germline V gene has CDR1 MNHEY and CDR2 SVGEGT. This CDR3 is 15 amino acids long. CDR3 DNA sequence: TGTGCCAGCAGTGAGACGGCGGGAGGGCCTTATGAGCAGTTCTTC. Encoded protein: CASSETAGGPYEQFF.

The rearrangement links TRBV4-1 to TRBJ2-5; D remains ambiguous. CDR3 size: 16 residues. With 3 bases removed from V and 9 bases from J, the gap between germline ends came to 23 bases. Germline values: CDR1 MGHRA, CDR2 YSYEKL. In DNA, the CDR3 is TGCGCCAGCAGCCACGTTGGGCAGACCCTAAGAAGGGCCCAGTACTTC. As protein: CASSHVGQTLRRAQYF.

The J gene is TRBJ1-1, the V gene TRBV7-2; no definite D call. The CDR3 is 13 amino acids. Trimming took off 6 bases at V and 0 bases at J, with 8 bases between the two ends. The V gene's germline CDR1 is SGHTA and CDR2 FQGNSA. For the CDR3, the DNA is TGTGCCAGCAGTTATAGGATGAACACTGAAGCTTTCTTT. Translated, it gives CASSYRMNTEAFF.

The chain carries TRBV4-1 and TRBJ2-7; 9 bases map to TRBD1. Germline trimming cut 2 bases from V and 1 base from J; bases unmatched to any gene: 3. The CDR3 is made up of 15 amino acids. Germline CDR1 reads MGHRA; CDR2 reads YSYEKL. The CDR3 is CASSQPGTGSYEQYF. The CDR3 coding sequence is TGCGCCAGCAGCCAACCCGGGACAGGGTCCTACGAGCAGTACTTC.

This chain joins TRBV19 and TRBJ1-4, with no clear D. This CDR3 comprises 15 residues. Trimming cost V 3 bases and J 3 bases, with 11 bases left between them. Germline loops: CDR1 LNHDA, CDR2 SQIVND (reference sequence). CDR3: CASSIAHHSNEKLFF. The CDR3 DNA reads TGTGCCAGTAGTATTGCACACCACTCTAATGAAAAACTGTTTTTT.

The rearrangement uses TRBV30 and TRBJ1-1; 8 nucleotides match TRBD1. The V gene end was trimmed by 3 bases and the J gene end by 3 bases; junction bases not matched to a gene: 15. There are 17 residues in the CDR3. Germline V gives CDR1 GTSNPN, CDR2 SVGIG (reference sequence). DNA of the CDR3: TGTGCCTGGAGGGTAAGCAGGGGGCTTATGACATACACTGAAGCTTTCTTT. As protein: CAWRVSRGLMTYTEAFF.

The V and J genes are TRBV7-2 and TRBJ2-6, with a tentative D call TRBD2 (6 bases). The germline CDR1 and CDR2 sequences are SGHTA and FQGNSA. The germline V and J ends were trimmed by 1 base and 2 bases, with 6 bases remaining between them. The CDR3 has 15 amino acids. DNA for the CDR3: TGTGCCAGCAGCTTAGGGGGGGCTGGGGCCAACGTCCTGACTTTC. This sequence encodes CASSLGGAGANVLTF.

CDR3 coding DNA: TGTGCCAGCTCACCGAACCGACAGGGTAACTATGGCTACACCTTC. As protein: CASSPNRQGNYGYTF. V and J are TRBV18 and TRBJ1-2, with 7 positions matching TRBD1. Germline CDR1 reads KGHSH; CDR2 reads LQKENI. This CDR3 spans 15 amino acids. V shed 3 bases, J shed 1 base, and the junction held 5 bases outside the gene matches.

The genes are TRBV7-9 and TRBJ1-2; D unclear. This CDR3 is 13 amino acids long. V was trimmed by 1 base and J by 3 bases, leaving 6 bases between them. CDR1 and CDR2 from the germline V gene are SEHNR and FQNEAQ (reference sequence). Written as DNA, the CDR3 is TGTGCCAGCAGCTTAGTGACGGACTATGGCTACACCTTC. Amino acids: CASSLVTDYGYTF. Combining the CDR3 with reference TRBV7-9 and TRBJ1-2 gives the whole variable domain DTGVSQNPRHKITKRGQNVTFRCDPISEHNRLYWYRQTLGQGPEFLTYFQNEAQLEKSRLLSDRFSAERPKGSFSTLEIQRTEQGDSAMYLCASSLVTDYGYTFGSGTRLTVV.

The chain combines TRBV5-5 with TRBJ1-1; D not resolved. This CDR3 region has 15 residues. V was clipped by 0 bases and J by 2 bases, with 11 bases between them. Germline V gene data show CDR1 as SGHKS and CDR2 as YYEKEE (reference sequence). CDR3 sequence (DNA): TGTGCCAGCAGCTTGGGCCCAATATCAAACACTGAAGCTTTCTTT. Amino acids: CASSLGPISNTEAFF.

The chain is built from TRBV4-2 and TRBJ2-1; TRBD2 aligns across 8 bases. This CDR3 spans 16 amino acids. Germline CDR1 LGHNA, CDR2 YNFKEQ. Trimming cost V 1 base and J 3 bases; bases outside gene matches: 5. The CDR3 DNA follows: TGTGCCAGCAGCCAAGTTCCCCTAGCGGGCTACAATGAGCAGTTCTTC. This encodes CASSQVPLAGYNEQFF.

V gene TRBV3-1 (or the pseudogene TRBV3-2) combines with J gene TRBJ2-3; 9 positions match TRBD1. The CDR3 is made up of 16 amino acids. Germline V lookup: CDR1 LGHDT, CDR2 YNNKEL (reference sequence). V trimming: 2 bases; J trimming: 2 bases; junction bases outside the gene matches: 5. CDR3 sequence reads: CASSQRQGGHTDTQYF. The CDR3 DNA is TGTGCCAGCAGCCAAAGACAGGGGGGTCACACAGATACGCAGTATTTT.

The rearrangement uses TRBV10-3 and TRBJ2-7; 12 bases are shared with TRBD1. Germline CDR1 reads ENHRY; CDR2 reads SYGVKD. The ends lost 5 bases at V and 0 bases at J; junction bases unmatched: 8. This CDR3 has 17 amino acids. The CDR3 loop reads CAISSGQGAMSSYEQYF. The CDR3 DNA follows: TGTGCCATCAGTTCGGGACAGGGGGCAATGAGCTCCTACGAGCAGTACTTC.

V usage is TRBV2 and J usage is TRBJ1-5; 7 nucleotides agree with TRBD1. The CDR3 totals 15 residues. V gave up 5 bases and J gave up 1 base; unmatched junction bases: 5. The germline CDR1 and CDR2 sequences are SNHLY and FYNNEI. The CDR3 region is CASSLTGDSNQPQHF. In DNA form, the CDR3 reads TGTGCCAGCAGTCTTACAGGGGACAGCAATCAGCCCCAGCATTTT.

The CDR3 sequence: CASSYQGANTEAFF. CDR3 nucleotide sequence: TGTGCCAGCAGTTACCAGGGGGCGAACACTGAAGCTTTCTTT. The rearrangement uses TRBV6-5 and TRBJ1-1, with 8 bases identical to TRBD1. Germline trimming cut 2 bases from V and 1 base from J; bases unmatched to any gene: 0. Germline CDR1 reads MNHEY; CDR2 reads SVGAGI. There are 14 residues in the CDR3.

The V call is TRBV6-5, the J call TRBJ2-7; TRBD1 aligns across 8 bases. The CDR3 sequence is 14 residues long. J was trimmed by 5 bases and V by 5 bases; bases with no gene match: 8. Looked up from germline, CDR1 is MNHEY and CDR2 is SVGAGI. The CDR3 nucleotides read TGTGCCAGCAGTCAGGACAGGGTCCGCGACGAGCAGTACTTC. Translating gives CASSQDRVRDEQYF.